The 7 T cell receptor beta chains reported below all come from one sample, sequenced in a study of CD8 T cells in Susac syndrome. Reverse transcription of about 0.45 to 1 ug RNA was carried out with random hexamers. MiXCR was run by TCRdb on the immunoSEQ multiplex PCR reads, yielding one entry per CDR3 protein. The sample yields over 95,000 distinct CDR3 sequences, about nine tenths seen once. Sequencing used CD4+ T cells from PBMCs. Every receptor here comes from a human donor in good health.

This clonotype was recorded once. This rearrangement joins TRBV12-3 or TRBV12-4 to TRBJ2-4; unclear D gene. The CDR3 has 14 residues. V gave up 6 bases and J gave up 8 bases, with 17 bases separating them. The CDR3 protein is CASRSDPSRDIQYF. As DNA, the CDR3 is TGTGCCAGCAGGTCGGACCCCTCTAGGGACATTCAGTACTTC.

The rearrangement links TRBV30 to TRBJ1-5; TRBD1 matches 10 bases. The CDR3 spans 20 residues. Trimming took 3 bases from V and 0 from J; bases not matched to a gene: 17. Germline lookup yields CDR1 GTSNPN and CDR2 SVGIG (reference sequence). In nucleotides, the CDR3 is TGTGCCTGGAGCCGGGGACAGGGGAAGGGGCCTATTCTTAGCAATCAGCCCCAGCATTTT. It translates to CAWSRGQGKGPILSNQPQHF.

V gene TRBV11-2 combines with J gene TRBJ2-1, with TRBD2 matching 11 bases. This CDR3 has 15 residues. V shed 5 bases, J shed 5 bases, and the junction held 5 bases outside the gene matches. Germline loops: CDR1 SGHAT, CDR2 FQNNGV. CDR3 DNA sequence: TGTGCCAGCAGCGCGCTAGCGGGAGGCCACAATGAGCAGTTCTTC. Amino acids: CASSALAGGHNEQFF.

The chain has TRBV13 and TRBJ1-4; D remains unclear. There are 16 residues in the CDR3. The germline V gene has CDR1 PRHDT and CDR2 FYEKMQ (reference sequence). V lost 4 bases, J lost 0 bases, and 12 bases lay in between. The CDR3 loop reads CASSSRTVATNEKLFF. CDR3 nucleotide sequence: TGTGCCAGCAGCTCGCGGACGGTTGCAACTAATGAAAAACTGTTTTTT.

V gene TRBV20-1 combines with J gene TRBJ1-3; possibly TRBD1 for D (5 bases). CDR3 size: 14 residues. The germline gives CDR1 DFQATT, CDR2 SNEGSKA (reference sequence). V was cut by 6 bases and J by 0 bases, with 12 bases left in between. Here the CDR3 reads CSARRGGSGNTIYF. The CDR3 region has the DNA TGCAGTGCGCGGCGGGGGGGCTCTGGAAACACCATATATTTT.

The chain combines TRBV5-1 with TRBJ2-7; D could derive from TRBD1 or TRBD2 (6 bases each). Germline-derived CDR1 and CDR2 are SGHRS and YFSETQ. Deletions cut 4 bases from V and 6 bases from J, with 14 bases between. This CDR3 has 13 amino acids. CDR3 residues: CASSPGAGAEQYF. The CDR3 nucleotides are TGCGCCAGCAGCCCGGGGGCAGGGGCCGAGCAGTACTTC.

The rearrangement links TRBV12-3 or TRBV12-4 to TRBJ1-5; TRBD1 matches 8 bases. This CDR3 has 19 amino acids. Losses at the gene ends were 5 bases for V and 1 base for J; bases not matched to a gene: 16. This CDR3 is CASSPMQGAGFTSNQPQHF. The DNA for the CDR3 is TGTGCCAGCAGTCCAATGCAGGGGGCAGGTTTTACAAGCAATCAGCCCCAGCATTTT.